The 27 T cell receptor beta chains below all came from one sample that was sequenced in a study of Ad26.COV2.S vaccination and SARS-CoV-2 variants. Stated treatment: around 19 received Ad26.COV2.S at low or high dose, single or two shots; several received placebo; per-sample allocation not given. At day 63 after the first vaccine or placebo injection, samples were drawn. Some clones are missing from TCRdb's copy, which holds only in-frame ones; the method was immunoSEQ multiplex PCR. The sample yields some 300,000 clones, around four fifths seen once. Source: peripheral blood, taken in a trial of Ad26.COV2.S vaccine versus placebo. These receptors were taken from a person aged 18-60 years who received the Ad26.COV2.S COVID-19 vaccine or a placebo.

The chain recombines TRBV13 with TRBJ2-3; D possibly corresponds to TRBD2 (5 bases). The CDR3 is made up of 15 amino acids. With 0 bases removed from V and 0 bases from J, the gap between germline ends came to 7 bases. Germline loops: CDR1 PRHDT, CDR2 FYEKMQ (reference sequence). The DNA for the CDR3 is TGTGCCAGCAGCTTAGGCGGCGGGAGCACAGATACGCAGTATTTT. Its translation: CASSLGGGSTDTQYF.

This chain links TRBV19 with TRBJ2-1; D possibly matches TRBD1 or TRBD2 (6 bases each). The CDR3 length is 13 residues. Germline assignment: CDR1 LNHDA and CDR2 SQIVND (reference sequence). Between the trimmed V and J ends, which lost 8 bases and 12 bases, there was a span of 20 bases. CDR3 coding DNA: TGTGCCAGTGCGGGACGAGGGACAATTAGGCAGTTCTTC. The encoded protein is CASAGRGTIRQFF.

The CDR3 nucleotides read TGCGCCAGCAGCCAAGTCACAGGGGCCAACACTGAAGCTTTCTTT. Protein product: CASSQVTGANTEAFF. The chain couples TRBV4-1 to TRBJ1-1, with TRBD1 identical over 7 bases. CDR1 is MGHRA and CDR2 is YSYEKL in the germline V gene. The CDR3 is 15 amino acids. V shed 1 base and J 2 bases; nucleotides not matched to a gene: 4.

The rearrangement links TRBV6-6 to TRBJ1-6, with D perhaps matching TRBD1 (5 bases). The CDR3 consists of 15 residues. V gave up 6 bases and J gave up 6 bases, with 15 bases separating them. Germline loops: CDR1 MNHNY, CDR2 SVGAGI (reference sequence). Here the CDR3 DNA reads TGTGCCAGCAGCCACGTCGACAGTAGTAATTCACCCCTCCACTTT. This encodes CASSHVDSSNSPLHF.

The V call is TRBV10-3, the J call TRBJ1-1; a weak D match, TRBD1 (5 bases). Trimming removed 2 bases from V and 1 base from J, with 8 bases in between. The CDR3 has 14 residues. The germline gives CDR1 ENHRY, CDR2 SYGVKD. The CDR3 here is CAISEAGQNTEAFF. CDR3 sequence (DNA): TGTGCCATCAGTGAGGCCGGACAGAACACTGAAGCTTTCTTT.

The genes are TRBV14 and TRBJ2-3, with 7 nucleotides matching TRBD1. The junction had 5 bases not matched to a gene; V was cut back by 5 bases and J by 0 bases. This CDR3 region has 15 residues. From germline, CDR1 is SGHDN and CDR2 FVKESK. CDR3 sequence: CASSFGTVSTDTQYF. In DNA, the CDR3 is TGTGCCAGCAGCTTCGGGACAGTCAGCACAGATACGCAGTATTTT.

The chain uses TRBV18 and TRBJ2-2; D might be TRBD1 or TRBD2, each matching 7 bases. The germline V gene encodes CDR1 KGHSH and CDR2 LQKENI. The length of the CDR3 is 16 residues. The ends were cut back, 1 base at V and 3 bases at J, with 12 bases in the middle. CDR3 sequence (DNA): TGTGCCAGCTCACCACGAGCGGGACAGTACACCGGGGAGCTGTTTTTT. Translating it yields CASSPRAGQYTGELFF.

The chain uses TRBV7-2 and TRBJ2-1, with 7 bases aligning to TRBD2. The CDR3 totals 17 residues. Per the germline V gene, CDR1 is SGHTA and CDR2 is FQGNSA. V dropped 5 bases and J dropped 6; count of bases not matched to a gene: 16. CDR3 nucleotide sequence: TGTGCCAGCAGCCCCCGAGCGGGGTTGGGGGGGACCAATGAGCAGTTCTTC. This gives the protein CASSPRAGLGGTNEQFF.

The J gene is TRBJ2-2, the V gene TRBV13; D perhaps matches TRBD2 (5 bases). The CDR3 totals 15 residues. Germline values: CDR1 PRHDT, CDR2 FYEKMQ (reference sequence). V lost 3 bases and J 0 bases, leaving 8 bases between the germline ends. The CDR3 reads CASSFRGANTGELFF. DNA for the CDR3: TGTGCCAGCAGCTTCCGGGGAGCGAACACCGGGGAGCTGTTTTTT.

The chain links TRBV28 to TRBJ1-4; D not certain. The CDR3 runs to 12 residues. CDR1 and CDR2 (germline): MDHEN, SYDVKM. Deletions cut 6 bases from V and 7 bases from J, with 9 bases between. The CDR3 protein is CASRGEGEKLFF. The CDR3 DNA is TGTGCCAGCAGGGGAGAGGGTGAAAAACTGTTTTTT.

This rearrangement joins TRBV24-1 to TRBJ1-1; D unclear. The CDR3 consists of 14 residues. Germline CDR1 KGHDR, CDR2 SFDVKD. V was pared by 2 bases and J by 4 bases, with 10 bases between. CDR3 loop: CATSDSDSRTEAFF. CDR3 DNA: TGTGCCACCAGTGATTCGGACTCCCGCACTGAAGCTTTCTTT.

CDR3 nucleotides: TGTGCCAGCAGTGCAGAGCGGATGCGGGCAGATACGCAGTATTTT. As protein: CASSAERMRADTQYF. The chain uses TRBV2 and TRBJ2-3, with TRBD2 as a possible D gene (5 bases). V shed 4 bases and J shed 4 bases, with 15 bases lying between them. There are 15 residues in the CDR3. Per germline, CDR1 SNHLY and CDR2 FYNNEI.

The V and J genes are TRBV6-5 and TRBJ2-7; tentatively, D is TRBD1 (5 bases). Trimming left V 5 bases short and J 2 bases short, with 16 bases between. This CDR3 has 15 residues. The germline V gene encodes CDR1 MNHEY and CDR2 SVGAGI. The CDR3 nucleotides are TGTGCCAGCAGTCGAGTATCGGCAGGGCCCTACGAGCAGTACTTC. Its protein product is CASSRVSAGPYEQYF.

The sample holds a few counts of this clone. In DNA form, the CDR3 reads TGTGCCAGCAGCTTAGATGGGGCTCGAACCTACGAGCAGTACTTC. Translated: CASSLDGARTYEQYF. This chain links TRBV7-9 with TRBJ2-7, with a possible D match to TRBD1 (5 bases). Trimming left V 1 base short and J 2 bases short, with 12 bases between. Germline V gene lookup returns CDR1 SEHNR and CDR2 FQNEAQ (reference sequence). The length of the CDR3 is 15 residues.

J is TRBJ1-6 and V is TRBV11-2; D might be TRBD1 (5 bases). The ends were cut back, 5 bases at V and 0 bases at J, with 8 bases in the middle. Germline V gene sequence: CDR1 SGHAT, CDR2 FQNNGV. The CDR3 covers 15 residues. The DNA for the CDR3 is TGTGCCAGCAGCCCGGGGGGCTCCTATAATTCACCCCTCCACTTT. Residues: CASSPGGSYNSPLHF.

This clone occurred once. The CDR3 DNA sequence: TGTGCCAGCAGCTTGGGGGACAGGGATAATTCACCCCTCCACTTT. Translating it yields CASSLGDRDNSPLHF. The rearrangement uses TRBV7-6 and TRBJ1-6, with 9 bases matching TRBD1. The CDR3 length is 15 residues. Germline V gives CDR1 SGHVS, CDR2 FNYEAQ. Unmatched junction bases numbered 2, after V lost 3 bases and J lost 5 bases.

This clone was detected once. This rearrangement joins TRBV11-3 to TRBJ2-5; no firm D call. Trimming left V 1 base short and J 5 bases short, with 11 bases between. The CDR3 covers 14 residues. Germline values: CDR1 SGHNT, CDR2 YENEEA. As DNA, the CDR3 is TGTGCCAGCAGCTTAGTCTGGAGCCAGGAGACCCAGTACTTC. It specifies CASSLVWSQETQYF.

This rearrangement joins TRBV9 to TRBJ2-1; tentatively, D is TRBD1 (6 bases). The germline V gene encodes CDR1 SGDLS and CDR2 YYNGEE. V lost 7 bases to trimming and J lost 8 bases, with 25 bases between them. This CDR3 is built from 16 residues. CDR3 region: CASSKLHGAGVYEQFF. CDR3 bases: TGTGCCAGCTCAAAGTTACATGGTGCAGGGGTCTATGAGCAGTTCTTC.

The chain couples TRBV27 to TRBJ1-1; possibly TRBD1 for D (5 bases). The CDR3 totals 15 residues. CDR1 and CDR2 from the germline V gene are MNHEY and SMNVEV (reference sequence). V lost 2 bases and J 3 bases, leaving 13 bases between the germline ends. This CDR3 reads CASSLGIGGDTEAFF. For the CDR3, the DNA is TGTGCCAGCAGTTTAGGGATTGGGGGGGACACTGAAGCTTTCTTT.

The chain has TRBV28 and TRBJ1-6, with D hard to call. V was trimmed by 3 bases and J by 6 bases, leaving 9 bases between them. CDR3 length: 14 amino acids. Germline V gene lookup returns CDR1 MDHEN and CDR2 SYDVKM. The CDR3 is CASSLMHSNSPLHF. Written as DNA, the CDR3 is TGTGCCAGCAGTTTGATGCACAGTAATTCACCCCTCCACTTT. Filled out from reference TRBV28 and TRBJ1-6, the complete variable domain reads DVKVTQSSRYLVKRTGEKVFLECVQDMDHENMFWYRQDPGLGLRLIYFSYDVKMKEKGDIPEGYSVSREKKERFSLILESASTNQTSMYLCASSLMHSNSPLHFGNGTRLTVT.

The chain links TRBV5-4 to TRBJ1-6; TRBD1 aligns across 8 bases. The V gene end was trimmed by 5 bases and the J gene end by 5 bases; junction bases not matched to a gene: 6. Germline V gene sequence: CDR1 SGHNT, CDR2 YYREEE (reference sequence). The CDR3 runs 15 residues. In DNA, the CDR3 is TGTGCCAGCAGTTCTGACAGGGGCAATAATTCACCCCTCCACTTT. This gives the protein CASSSDRGNNSPLHF.

J is TRBJ1-6 and V is TRBV11-3; a weak D match, TRBD1 (6 bases). This CDR3 is built from 17 residues. Germline CDR1 SGHNT, CDR2 YENEEA. V was cut by 0 bases and J by 0 bases, with 9 bases left in between. The CDR3 protein is CASSLDQGSSYNSPLHF. Here the CDR3 DNA reads TGTGCCAGCAGCTTAGATCAGGGGAGCTCCTATAATTCACCCCTCCACTTT.

The chain carries TRBV10-2 and TRBJ1-5, with a weak D call TRBD1 (6 bases). Per the germline V gene, CDR1 is WSHSY and CDR2 is SAAADI. The CDR3 covers 14 residues. Between the trimmed V and J ends, which lost 4 bases and 6 bases, there was a span of 13 bases. The CDR3, as DNA: TGCGCCAGCAGTGTCCAGGGGAGGCGTCAGCCCCAGCATTTT. As protein: CASSVQGRRQPQHF.

This rearrangement joins TRBV4-2 to TRBJ2-2, with D perhaps matching TRBD1 or TRBD2 (5 bases each). Trimming cost V 4 bases and J 1 base, with 10 bases left between them. Germline lookup yields CDR1 LGHNA and CDR2 YNFKEQ. This CDR3 comprises 15 residues. The CDR3 nucleotides read TGTGCCAGCAGCCGGGGACCTGAGAACACCGGGGAGCTGTTTTTT. It specifies CASSRGPENTGELFF.

The V and J genes are TRBV4-2 and TRBJ1-5; TRBD1 is a possible D gene (5 bases). CDR1 and CDR2 (germline): LGHNA, YNFKEQ. The CDR3 spans 13 residues. The V end lost 3 bases, the J end lost 6 bases, and 9 bases lay between the germline ends. The CDR3 DNA reads TGTGCCAGCAGCCAGGATCAGGGTCAGCCCCAGCATTTT. Encoded protein: CASSQDQGQPQHF.

This rearrangement joins TRBV27 to TRBJ2-1; a possible D gene is TRBD1 (6 bases). In germline, CDR1 is MNHEY, CDR2 SMNVEV (reference sequence). The germline V and J ends were trimmed by 7 bases and 9 bases, with 19 bases remaining between them. The CDR3 is made up of 14 amino acids. CDR3 in amino acids: CASTIVQGRSEQFF. CDR3 in DNA: TGTGCCAGCACCATTGTTCAGGGGCGGAGTGAGCAGTTCTTC.

CDR3 protein: CASSLVHAVYEQYF. DNA of the CDR3: TGTGCCAGCAGCTTAGTCCACGCAGTCTACGAGCAGTACTTC. V usage is TRBV11-3 and J usage is TRBJ2-7, with D unclear. Trimming took 1 base from V and 3 from J, leaving 10 bases between them. This CDR3 has 14 residues. The germline gives CDR1 SGHNT, CDR2 YENEEA.